This T cell receptor (beta chain) came from a study of T-cell reconstitution after alpha-beta-depleted transplantation in children. Study outcomes and limitations: TCRbeta diversity was high at day 60 in some patients (a result of surviving recipient T cells and thymic progenitors). Reportedly, roughly two months post-transplant, alpha-beta T cells arose from several hundred expanded graft clones.

Researchers prepared the TCRbeta library using unique molecular identifiers, the study reports. TCRdb ran MiXCR on the PCR reads and lists one entry per CDR3 protein. The sample lists some 600,000 distinct CDR3 sequences, 13% occurring once. This clonotype showed up many times. Antigen specificity is unknown. V shed 2 bases, J shed 11 bases, and the junction held 6 bases outside the gene matches. The CDR3 has 14 amino acids. J is TRBJ2-3 and V is TRBV12-3 or TRBV12-4; 11 nucleotides line up with TRBD2. This clonotype was obtained from a male patient younger than 18 who had a stem cell transplant for acute myeloid leukemia, so the T cells may come from the graft donor. This specimen consisted of PBMCs, mostly from graft donor cells, obtained 360 days after TCRalphabeta/CD19-depleted stem cell transplant. CDR3 protein: CASSLIAGGYWQYF. The CDR3 DNA reads TGTGCCAGCAGTTTAATAGCGGGAGGGTACTGGCAGTATTTT.